The rows below give T cell receptor beta chains drawn from one sample of a study of cytomegalovirus exposure and HLA in healthy donors. Data came from immunoSEQ multiplex PCR; TCRdb stores just in-frame clones and leaves some out. The sample is made up of 150,000 to 250,000 clones, and the top ten hold around 0.7% of it. The sample consisted of PBMCs. These receptors came from a boy under 18 in good health and CMV-seronegative. The CDR3 runs from the conserved cysteine through the conserved F or W. Fields, in order: D gene, J gene, V gene, CDR3 DNA, CDR3 protein. The D gene is left open where the match is weak.

D gene: NA
J gene: TRBJ1-2
V gene: TRBV18
CDR3 DNA: TGTGCCAGCTCACCACCGAGCGGGGATGGCTACACCTTC
CDR3 protein: CASSPPSGDGYTF

D gene: NA
J gene: TRBJ2-7
V gene: TRBV6-1
CDR3 DNA: TGTGCCAGCAGGGCCCAGGGGCAGATCTACGAGCAGTACTTC
CDR3 protein: CASRAQGQIYEQYF

D gene: NA
J gene: TRBJ1-5
V gene: TRBV28
CDR3 DNA: TGTGCCAGCAGTTTCTCGGGGATAGGTTTTAGTCAGCCCCAGCATTTT
CDR3 protein: CASSFSGIGFSQPQHF

D gene: NA
J gene: TRBJ2-7
V gene: TRBV11-2
CDR3 DNA: TGTGCCAGCAGCTACCGCGGGACTTTACCTTCCTACGAGCAGTACTTC
CDR3 protein: CASSYRGTLPSYEQYF

D gene: NA
J gene: TRBJ1-2
V gene: TRBV4-1
CDR3 DNA: TGCGCCAGCAGCCGTTTGGTGGGCAGGGAAAGGGGGATAGATGGCTACACCTTC
CDR3 protein: CASSRLVGRERGIDGYTF

D gene: TRBD1
J gene: TRBJ2-5
V gene: TRBV4-1
CDR3 DNA: TGCGCCAGCAGCCAAGGCATCGACAGGGTGGGCCAGTACTTC
CDR3 protein: CASSQGIDRVGQYF

D gene: TRBD1
J gene: TRBJ1-1
V gene: TRBV6-1
CDR3 DNA: TGTGCCAGCAGACAGGACAGGGGATGGGACACTGAAGCTTTCTTT
CDR3 protein: CASRQDRGWDTEAFF

D gene: NA
J gene: TRBJ2-7
V gene: TRBV5-1
CDR3 DNA: TGCGCCAGCAGCCCCCGGTACCACTACGAGCAGTACTTC
CDR3 protein: CASSPRYHYEQYF

D gene: TRBD2
J gene: TRBJ2-3
V gene: TRBV6-4
CDR3 DNA: TGTGCCAGCAGTGACCCAGCGGGGGGCACAGATACGCAGTATTTT
CDR3 protein: CASSDPAGGTDTQYF

D gene: TRBD2
J gene: TRBJ2-7
V gene: TRBV6-1
CDR3 DNA: TGTGCCAGCATTTCGGGGGGCTACGAGCAGTACTTC
CDR3 protein: CASISGGYEQYF

D gene: TRBD2
J gene: TRBJ2-5
V gene: TRBV7-9
CDR3 DNA: TGTGCCAGCAGCTTAGACGGGGGGTACCTCCAAGAGACCCAGTACTTC
CDR3 protein: CASSLDGGYLQETQYF

D gene: TRBD2
J gene: TRBJ2-7
V gene: TRBV4-3
CDR3 DNA: TGCGCCAGCAGCCGACAGATCGACCGGGGGGAACCCTACGAGCAGTACTTC
CDR3 protein: CASSRQIDRGEPYEQYF

D gene: TRBD1
J gene: TRBJ1-2
V gene: TRBV19
CDR3 DNA: TGTGCCAGCCAGGGACAGCCGAACTATGGCTACACCTTC
CDR3 protein: CASQGQPNYGYTF

D gene: TRBD1
J gene: TRBJ1-2
V gene: TRBV2
CDR3 DNA: TGTGCCAGCAGTATAGCCGGGACAGGACATGGCTACACCTTC
CDR3 protein: CASSIAGTGHGYTF

D gene: TRBD1
J gene: TRBJ2-3
V gene: TRBV7-2
CDR3 DNA: TGTGCCAGCACCGGGACAGGGATTTCGGAGACCACAGATACGCAGTATTTT
CDR3 protein: CASTGTGISETTDTQYF

D gene: NA
J gene: TRBJ1-2
V gene: TRBV6-5
CDR3 DNA: TGTGCCAGCAGAGTCACAGGAGGGTCAAATTATGGCTACACCTTC
CDR3 protein: CASRVTGGSNYGYTF

D gene: NA
J gene: TRBJ2-7
V gene: TRBV11-2
CDR3 DNA: TGTGCCAGCAGCTTAGTTCTCCGACTAGGCGCGGTGGGCGAGCAGTACTTC
CDR3 protein: CASSLVLRLGAVGEQYF

D gene: TRBD2
J gene: TRBJ2-3
V gene: TRBV10-2
CDR3 DNA: TGCGCCAGCACTCACTTAGCGGGGGGGCCGGCAGATACGCAGTATTTT
CDR3 protein: CASTHLAGGPADTQYF

D gene: TRBD2
J gene: TRBJ2-1
V gene: TRBV5-1
CDR3 DNA: TGCGCCAGCAGCTTGGTTAGCGGGGGGGCCGATGAGCAGTTCTTC
CDR3 protein: CASSLVSGGADEQFF

D gene: NA
J gene: TRBJ1-1
V gene: TRBV5-8
CDR3 DNA: TGTGCCAGCAGCTCGCCCTTCGGTTTGACTATTGAAGCTTTCTTT
CDR3 protein: CASSSPFGLTIEAFF

D gene: NA
J gene: TRBJ2-2
V gene: TRBV30
CDR3 DNA: TGTGCCTGGAGTGCCCCACTAACTTCGAACACCGGGGAGCTGTTTTTT
CDR3 protein: CAWSAPLTSNTGELFF

D gene: TRBD1
J gene: TRBJ1-5
V gene: TRBV15
CDR3 DNA: TGTGCCACCAGCAGAGGGACAGGGGAGAACAATCAGCCCCAGCATTTT
CDR3 protein: CATSRGTGENNQPQHF

D gene: TRBD1
J gene: TRBJ1-6
V gene: TRBV9
CDR3 DNA: TGTGCCAGCAGCGTCGGGACAGTCAATTCACCCCTCCACTTT
CDR3 protein: CASSVGTVNSPLHF

D gene: TRBD1
J gene: TRBJ1-3
V gene: TRBV6-5
CDR3 DNA: TGTGCCAGCAGGTCAGGGGGCTCTGGAAACACCATATATTTT
CDR3 protein: CASRSGGSGNTIYF

D gene: NA
J gene: TRBJ1-1
V gene: TRBV6-4
CDR3 DNA: TGTGCCAGCAGGGACAGCATGAACACTGAAGCTTTCTTT
CDR3 protein: CASRDSMNTEAFF

D gene: TRBD1
J gene: TRBJ1-1
V gene: TRBV4-1
CDR3 DNA: TGCGCCAGCAGCCTCCAGGGACAGGGGAACACTGAAGCTTTCTTT
CDR3 protein: CASSLQGQGNTEAFF

D gene: NA
J gene: TRBJ1-2
V gene: TRBV2
CDR3 DNA: TGTGCCAGTGCAAACGTGCTGACAGGACTGGGCTACACCTTC
CDR3 protein: CASANVLTGLGYTF

D gene: TRBD1
J gene: TRBJ2-1
V gene: TRBV19
CDR3 DNA: TGTGCCAGTATCCGGACAGGGGGCAATGAGCAGTTCTTC
CDR3 protein: CASIRTGGNEQFF

D gene: TRBD2
J gene: TRBJ2-7
V gene: TRBV19
CDR3 DNA: TGTGCCAGTAGTATCTTAGCGGGGGGGGACTACGAGCAGTACTTC
CDR3 protein: CASSILAGGDYEQYF

D gene: NA
J gene: TRBJ2-3
V gene: TRBV27
CDR3 DNA: TGTGCCAGCAGTTTTTGGGGCCGAGGCACAGATACGCAGTATTTT
CDR3 protein: CASSFWGRGTDTQYF

D gene: NA
J gene: TRBJ1-1
V gene: TRBV18
CDR3 DNA: TGTGCCAGCTCACCAAGCGGCGGTGAAGCTTTCTTT
CDR3 protein: CASSPSGGEAFF

D gene: NA
J gene: TRBJ2-7
V gene: TRBV6-1
CDR3 DNA: TGTGCCAGCAGGGTAGCTAAATTCACCTACGAGCAGTACTTC
CDR3 protein: CASRVAKFTYEQYF

D gene: TRBD2
J gene: TRBJ2-3
V gene: TRBV6-6
CDR3 DNA: TGTGCCAGCAGTCCCGCGAGCGGGGGAGCCCCGCAGTATTTT
CDR3 protein: CASSPASGGAPQYF

D gene: NA
J gene: TRBJ2-1
V gene: TRBV6-8
CDR3 DNA: TGTGCCATCCTAAATCGGGCGGGCTTTCTGGGTGAGCAGTTCTTC
CDR3 protein: CAILNRAGFLGEQFF

D gene: TRBD2
J gene: TRBJ2-3
V gene: TRBV28
CDR3 DNA: TGTGCCAGCAGTTTACCGGGACTAGCGTCAACAGATACGCAGTATTTT
CDR3 protein: CASSLPGLASTDTQYF

D gene: NA
J gene: TRBJ1-1
V gene: TRBV11-2
CDR3 DNA: TGTGCCAGCAGCTTAGTCACACTGGACACCAGGAACACTGAAGCTTTCTTT
CDR3 protein: CASSLVTLDTRNTEAFF

D gene: NA
J gene: TRBJ2-7
V gene: TRBV6-5
CDR3 DNA: TGTGCCAGCAGCTCCCTCCGTGACAGGTCCTACGAGCAGTACTTC
CDR3 protein: CASSSLRDRSYEQYF

D gene: NA
J gene: TRBJ1-2
V gene: TRBV19
CDR3 DNA: TGTGCCAGTAGTATGGGGCCTTCTAACTATGGCTACACCTTC
CDR3 protein: CASSMGPSNYGYTF

D gene: NA
J gene: TRBJ1-4
V gene: TRBV2
CDR3 DNA: TGTGCCAGCAGGATAGACAGGGAAAAACTGTTTTTT
CDR3 protein: CASRIDREKLFF

D gene: NA
J gene: TRBJ1-2
V gene: TRBV14
CDR3 DNA: TGTGCCAGCAGCCCCCTCCCCGGCGGAGTTGGGGGGTTTGGCTACACCTTC
CDR3 protein: CASSPLPGGVGGFGYTF

D gene: TRBD1
J gene: TRBJ1-1
V gene: TRBV9
CDR3 DNA: TGTGCCAGCAGCGTAGGGACAGGAAACACTGAAGCTTTCTTT
CDR3 protein: CASSVGTGNTEAFF

D gene: NA
J gene: TRBJ1-2
V gene: TRBV7-2
CDR3 DNA: TGTGCCAGCAGACCCCCCGGTTTTCCCTTTGGCTACACCTTC
CDR3 protein: CASRPPGFPFGYTF

D gene: TRBD1
J gene: TRBJ2-7
V gene: TRBV5-4
CDR3 DNA: TGTGCCAGCAGCCTCCCCCACGGGACAGGGGGCTACGAGCAGTACTTC
CDR3 protein: CASSLPHGTGGYEQYF

D gene: NA
J gene: TRBJ1-2
V gene: TRBV6-4
CDR3 DNA: TGTGCCAGCAGTGAGGGGAGCGGCTACACCTTC
CDR3 protein: CASSEGSGYTF

D gene: TRBD1
J gene: TRBJ2-1
V gene: TRBV6-5
CDR3 DNA: TGTGCCAGCAGCCCGAGGGACAGGGTTTACAATGAGCAGTTCTTC
CDR3 protein: CASSPRDRVYNEQFF

D gene: NA
J gene: TRBJ2-7
V gene: TRBV9
CDR3 DNA: TGTGCCAGCAGCGAGGGGGTTGAGGGGTACTACTACGAGCAGTACTTC
CDR3 protein: CASSEGVEGYYYEQYF

D gene: TRBD1
J gene: TRBJ2-1
V gene: TRBV27
CDR3 DNA: TGTGCCAGCAAGCTAGCCGGGACAGGGGCTTATGAGCAGTTCTTC
CDR3 protein: CASKLAGTGAYEQFF

D gene: TRBD2
J gene: TRBJ2-6
V gene: TRBV7-3
CDR3 DNA: TGTGCCAGCAGCCGATATTCTAGCGGGGGTTCCTCTGGGGCCAACGTCCTGACTTTC
CDR3 protein: CASSRYSSGGSSGANVLTF

D gene: TRBD1
J gene: TRBJ1-3
V gene: TRBV6-5
CDR3 DNA: TGTGCCAGCAGTATGACAGGGGTTGGAAACACCATATATTTT
CDR3 protein: CASSMTGVGNTIYF

D gene: NA
J gene: TRBJ2-3
V gene: TRBV11-1
CDR3 DNA: TGTGCCAGCAGCCCCTCGGAGGGGGCGCTACACCCTTCAGATACGCAGTATTTT
CDR3 protein: CASSPSEGALHPSDTQYF